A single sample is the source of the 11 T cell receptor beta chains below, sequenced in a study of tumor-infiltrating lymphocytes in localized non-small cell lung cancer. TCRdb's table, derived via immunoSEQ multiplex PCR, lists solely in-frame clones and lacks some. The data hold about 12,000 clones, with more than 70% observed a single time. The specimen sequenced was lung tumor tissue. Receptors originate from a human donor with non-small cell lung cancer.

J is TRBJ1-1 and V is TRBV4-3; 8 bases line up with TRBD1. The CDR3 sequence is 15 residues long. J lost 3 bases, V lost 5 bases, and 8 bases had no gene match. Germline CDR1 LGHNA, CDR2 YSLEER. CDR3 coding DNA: TGCGCCAGCAGCAGCCTGTACAGGGGGGACACTGAAGCTTTCTTT. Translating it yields CASSSLYRGDTEAFF.

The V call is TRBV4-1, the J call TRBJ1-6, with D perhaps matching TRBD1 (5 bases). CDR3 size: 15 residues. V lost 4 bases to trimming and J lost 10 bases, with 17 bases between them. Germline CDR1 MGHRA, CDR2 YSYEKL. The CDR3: CASSRMSGGVSPLHF. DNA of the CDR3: TGCGCCAGCAGCCGGATGAGTGGGGGTGTCTCACCCCTCCACTTT.

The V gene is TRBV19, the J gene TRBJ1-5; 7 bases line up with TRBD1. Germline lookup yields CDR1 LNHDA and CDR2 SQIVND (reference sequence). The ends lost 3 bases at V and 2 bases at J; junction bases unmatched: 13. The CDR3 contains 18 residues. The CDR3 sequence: CASSISTGSRFGNQPQHF. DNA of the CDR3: TGTGCCAGTAGTATCTCGACAGGGAGTAGGTTCGGCAATCAGCCCCAGCATTTT.

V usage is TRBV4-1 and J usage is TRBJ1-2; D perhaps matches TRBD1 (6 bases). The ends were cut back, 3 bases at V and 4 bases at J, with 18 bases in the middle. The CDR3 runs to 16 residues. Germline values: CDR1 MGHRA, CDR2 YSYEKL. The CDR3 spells CASSQPGQLVSYGYTF. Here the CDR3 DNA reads TGCGCCAGCAGCCAGCCCGGACAGCTTGTATCCTATGGCTACACCTTC.

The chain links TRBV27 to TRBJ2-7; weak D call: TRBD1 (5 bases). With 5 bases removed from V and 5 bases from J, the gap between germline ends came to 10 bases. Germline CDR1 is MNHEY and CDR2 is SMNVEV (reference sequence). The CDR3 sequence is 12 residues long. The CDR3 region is CASSQGGHEQYF. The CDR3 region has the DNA TGTGCCAGCAGTCAGGGTGGCCACGAGCAGTACTTC.

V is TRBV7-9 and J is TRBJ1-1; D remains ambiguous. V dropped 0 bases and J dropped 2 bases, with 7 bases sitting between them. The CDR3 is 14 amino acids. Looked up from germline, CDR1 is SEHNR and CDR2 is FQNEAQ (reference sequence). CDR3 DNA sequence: TGTGCCAGCAGCTTAGCCGCCGTTAACACTGAAGCTTTCTTT. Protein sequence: CASSLAAVNTEAFF.

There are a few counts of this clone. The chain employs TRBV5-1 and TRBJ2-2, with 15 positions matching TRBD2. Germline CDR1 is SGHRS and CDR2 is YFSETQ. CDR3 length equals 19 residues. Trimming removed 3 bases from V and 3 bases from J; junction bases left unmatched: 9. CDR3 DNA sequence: TGCGCCAGCAGCTCCCTGTCGGGACTAGCGGGGGGCCACACCGGGGAGCTGTTTTTT. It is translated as CASSSLSGLAGGHTGELFF.

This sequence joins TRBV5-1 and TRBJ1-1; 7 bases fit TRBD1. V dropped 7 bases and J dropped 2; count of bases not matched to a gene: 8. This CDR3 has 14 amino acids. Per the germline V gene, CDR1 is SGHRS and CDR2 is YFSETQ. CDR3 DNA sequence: TGCGCCAGCTCCAATTACAGGGGAAACACTGAAGCTTTCTTT. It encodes CASSNYRGNTEAFF.

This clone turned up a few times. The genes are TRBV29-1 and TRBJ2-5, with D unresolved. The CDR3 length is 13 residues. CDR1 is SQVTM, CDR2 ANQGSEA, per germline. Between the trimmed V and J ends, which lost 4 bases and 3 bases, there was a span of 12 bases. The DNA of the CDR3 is TGCAGCGTTGCCAGGAAGGGAAAAGAGACCCAGTACTTC. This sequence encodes CSVARKGKETQYF.

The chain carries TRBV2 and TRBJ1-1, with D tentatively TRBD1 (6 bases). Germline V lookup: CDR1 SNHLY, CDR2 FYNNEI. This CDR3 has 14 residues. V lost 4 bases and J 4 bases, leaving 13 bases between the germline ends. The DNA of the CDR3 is TGTGCCAGCAGTGTTAACAGGGATCGCACTGAAGCTTTCTTT. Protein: CASSVNRDRTEAFF.

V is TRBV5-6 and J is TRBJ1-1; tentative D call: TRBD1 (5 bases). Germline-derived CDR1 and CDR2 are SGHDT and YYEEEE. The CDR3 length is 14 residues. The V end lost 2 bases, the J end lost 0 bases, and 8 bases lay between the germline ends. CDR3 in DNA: TGTGCCAGCAGCTTCAGGGATATGAACACTGAAGCTTTCTTT. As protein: CASSFRDMNTEAFF.